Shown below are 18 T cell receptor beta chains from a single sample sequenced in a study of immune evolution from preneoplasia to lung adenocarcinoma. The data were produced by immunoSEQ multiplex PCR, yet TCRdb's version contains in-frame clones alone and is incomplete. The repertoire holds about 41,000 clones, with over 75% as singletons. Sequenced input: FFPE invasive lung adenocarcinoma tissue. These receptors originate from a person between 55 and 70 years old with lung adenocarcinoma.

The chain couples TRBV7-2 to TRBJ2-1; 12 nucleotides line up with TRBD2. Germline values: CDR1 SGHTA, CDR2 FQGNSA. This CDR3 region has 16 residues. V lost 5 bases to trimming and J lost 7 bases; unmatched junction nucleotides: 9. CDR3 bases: TGTGCCAGCAGCCTAAGCCCGACTAGCGGGAGAAATGAGCAGTTCTTC. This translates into CASSLSPTSGRNEQFF. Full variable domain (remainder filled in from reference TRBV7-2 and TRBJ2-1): GAGVSQSPSNKVTEKGKDVELRCDPISGHTALYWYRQSLGQGLEFLIYFQGNSAPDKSGLPSDRFSAERTGGSVSTLTIQRTQQEDSAVYLCASSLSPTSGRNEQFFGPGTRLTVL.

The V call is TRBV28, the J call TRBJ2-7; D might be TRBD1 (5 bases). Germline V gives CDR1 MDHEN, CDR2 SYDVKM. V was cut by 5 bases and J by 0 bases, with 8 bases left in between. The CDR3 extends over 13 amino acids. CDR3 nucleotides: TGTGCCAGCAGTCCCGGACACTCCTACGAGCAGTACTTC. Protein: CASSPGHSYEQYF.

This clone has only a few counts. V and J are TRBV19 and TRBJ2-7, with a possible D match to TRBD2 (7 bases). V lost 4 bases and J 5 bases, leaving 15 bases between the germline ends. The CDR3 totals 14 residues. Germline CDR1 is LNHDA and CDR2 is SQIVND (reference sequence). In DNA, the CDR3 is TGTGCCAGTAGTAGGGGAGGGACACCGGACGAGCAGTACTTC. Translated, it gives CASSRGGTPDEQYF.

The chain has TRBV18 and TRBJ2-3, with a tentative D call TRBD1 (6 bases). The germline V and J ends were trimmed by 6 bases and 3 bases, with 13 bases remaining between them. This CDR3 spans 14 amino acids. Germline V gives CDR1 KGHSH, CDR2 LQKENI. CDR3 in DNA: TGTGCCAGCTCCCTTCAGCAGGGGACAGATACGCAGTATTTT. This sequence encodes CASSLQQGTDTQYF.

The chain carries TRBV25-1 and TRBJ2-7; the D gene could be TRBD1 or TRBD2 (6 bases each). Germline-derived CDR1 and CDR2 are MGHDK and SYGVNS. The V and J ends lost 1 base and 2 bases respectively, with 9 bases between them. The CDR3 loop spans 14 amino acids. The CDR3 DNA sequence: TGTGCCAGCAGTGAATTGGGGGGCCCCTACGAGCAGTACTTC. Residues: CASSELGGPYEQYF.

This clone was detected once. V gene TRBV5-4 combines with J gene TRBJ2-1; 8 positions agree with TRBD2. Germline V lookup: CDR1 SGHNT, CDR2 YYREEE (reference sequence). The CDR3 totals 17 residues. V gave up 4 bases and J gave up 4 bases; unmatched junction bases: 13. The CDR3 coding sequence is TGTGCCAGCAGCCGCAACCCTACTAGCGGAGGTTACAATGAGCAGTTCTTC. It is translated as CASSRNPTSGGYNEQFF.

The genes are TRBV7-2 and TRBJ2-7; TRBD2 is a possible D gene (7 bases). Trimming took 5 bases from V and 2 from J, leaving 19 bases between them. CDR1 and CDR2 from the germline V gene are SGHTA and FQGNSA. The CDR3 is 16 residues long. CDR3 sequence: CASSPRGASGAYEQYF. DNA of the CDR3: TGTGCCAGCAGCCCGAGGGGGGCTAGCGGCGCCTACGAGCAGTACTTC.

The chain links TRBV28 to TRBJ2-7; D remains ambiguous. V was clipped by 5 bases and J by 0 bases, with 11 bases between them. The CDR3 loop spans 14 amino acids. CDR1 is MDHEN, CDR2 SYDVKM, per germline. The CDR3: CASSAPASSYEQYF. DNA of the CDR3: TGTGCCAGCAGTGCCCCGGCGAGCTCCTACGAGCAGTACTTC.

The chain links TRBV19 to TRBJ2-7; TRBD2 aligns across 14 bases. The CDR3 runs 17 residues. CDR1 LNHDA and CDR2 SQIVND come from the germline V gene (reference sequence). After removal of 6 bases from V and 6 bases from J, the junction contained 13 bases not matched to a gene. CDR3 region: CASSKGTSGSTLLEQYF. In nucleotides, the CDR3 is TGTGCCAGTAGCAAGGGGACTAGCGGGAGTACCCTCCTCGAGCAGTACTTC.

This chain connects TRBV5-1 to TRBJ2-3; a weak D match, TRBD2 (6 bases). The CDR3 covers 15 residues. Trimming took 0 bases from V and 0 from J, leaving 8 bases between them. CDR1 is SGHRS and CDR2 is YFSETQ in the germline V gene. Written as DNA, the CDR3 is TGCGCCAGCAGCTTGGGGGGGACTAGCACAGATACGCAGTATTTT. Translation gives CASSLGGTSTDTQYF.

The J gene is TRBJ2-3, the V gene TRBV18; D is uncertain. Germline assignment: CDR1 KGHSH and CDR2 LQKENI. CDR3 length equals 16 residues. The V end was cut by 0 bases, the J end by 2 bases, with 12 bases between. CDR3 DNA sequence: TGTGCCAGCTCACCACCCTCTGGCGGATTCACAGATACGCAGTATTTT. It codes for CASSPPSGGFTDTQYF.

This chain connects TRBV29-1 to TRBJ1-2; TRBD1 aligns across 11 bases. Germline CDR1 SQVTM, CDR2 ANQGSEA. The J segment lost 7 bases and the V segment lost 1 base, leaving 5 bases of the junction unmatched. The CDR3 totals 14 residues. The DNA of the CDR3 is TGCAGCGTTGAAGGGACAGGGGGCCACGGTGGCTACACCTTC. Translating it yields CSVEGTGGHGGYTF. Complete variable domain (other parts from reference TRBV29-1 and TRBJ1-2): SAVISQKPSRDICQRGTSLTIQCQVDSQVTMMFWYRQQPGQSLTLIATANQGSEATYESGFVIDKFPISRPNLTFSTLTVSNMSPEDSSIYLCSVEGTGGHGGYTFGSGTRLTVV.

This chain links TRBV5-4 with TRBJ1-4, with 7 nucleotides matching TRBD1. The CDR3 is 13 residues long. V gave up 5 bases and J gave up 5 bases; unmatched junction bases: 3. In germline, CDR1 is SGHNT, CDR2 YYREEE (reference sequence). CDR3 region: CASRIQGNEKLFF. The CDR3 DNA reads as TGTGCCAGCAGGATACAGGGGAATGAAAAACTGTTTTTT. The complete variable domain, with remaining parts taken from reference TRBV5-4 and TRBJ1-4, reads ETGVTQSPTHLIKTRGQQVTLRCSSQSGHNTVSWYQQALGQGPQFIFQYYREEENGRGNFPPRFSGLQFPNYSSELNVNALELDDSALYLCASRIQGNEKLFFGSGTQLSVL.

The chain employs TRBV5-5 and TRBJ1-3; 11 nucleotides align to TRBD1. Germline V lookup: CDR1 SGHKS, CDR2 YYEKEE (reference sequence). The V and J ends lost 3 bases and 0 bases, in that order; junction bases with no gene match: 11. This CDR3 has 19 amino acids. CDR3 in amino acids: CASSWKPGQGDLSGNTIYF. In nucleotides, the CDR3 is TGTGCCAGCAGCTGGAAGCCGGGACAGGGGGACCTCTCTGGAAACACCATATATTTT.

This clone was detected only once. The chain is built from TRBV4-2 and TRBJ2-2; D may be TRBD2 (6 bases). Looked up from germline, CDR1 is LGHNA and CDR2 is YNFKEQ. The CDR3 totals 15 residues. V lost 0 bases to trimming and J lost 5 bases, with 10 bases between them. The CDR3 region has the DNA TGTGCCAGCAGCCAAGATGGAGGGGTTACCGGGGAGCTGTTTTTT. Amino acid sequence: CASSQDGGVTGELFF.

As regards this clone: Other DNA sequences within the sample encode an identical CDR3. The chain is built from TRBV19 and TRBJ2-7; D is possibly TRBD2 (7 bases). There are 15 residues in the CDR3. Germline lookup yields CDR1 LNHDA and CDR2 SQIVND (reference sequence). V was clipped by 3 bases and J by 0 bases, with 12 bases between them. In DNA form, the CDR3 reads TGTGCCAGTAGTATTGGGGCGGGGGCCTCCTACGAGCAGTACTTC. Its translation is CASSIGAGASYEQYF.

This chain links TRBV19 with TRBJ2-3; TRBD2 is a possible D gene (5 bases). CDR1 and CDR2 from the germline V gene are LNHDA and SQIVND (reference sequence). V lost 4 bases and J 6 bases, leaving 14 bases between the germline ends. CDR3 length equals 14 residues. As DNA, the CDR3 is TGTGCCAGTAGTACTCGAGGGCTTGGTGATACGCAGTATTTT. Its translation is CASSTRGLGDTQYF.

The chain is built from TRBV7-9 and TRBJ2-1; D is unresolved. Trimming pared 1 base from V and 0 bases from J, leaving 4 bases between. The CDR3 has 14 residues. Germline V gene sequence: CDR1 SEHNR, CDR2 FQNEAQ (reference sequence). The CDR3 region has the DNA TGTGCCAGCAGCTTAGTGAGCTCCTACAATGAGCAGTTCTTC. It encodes CASSLVSSYNEQFF.